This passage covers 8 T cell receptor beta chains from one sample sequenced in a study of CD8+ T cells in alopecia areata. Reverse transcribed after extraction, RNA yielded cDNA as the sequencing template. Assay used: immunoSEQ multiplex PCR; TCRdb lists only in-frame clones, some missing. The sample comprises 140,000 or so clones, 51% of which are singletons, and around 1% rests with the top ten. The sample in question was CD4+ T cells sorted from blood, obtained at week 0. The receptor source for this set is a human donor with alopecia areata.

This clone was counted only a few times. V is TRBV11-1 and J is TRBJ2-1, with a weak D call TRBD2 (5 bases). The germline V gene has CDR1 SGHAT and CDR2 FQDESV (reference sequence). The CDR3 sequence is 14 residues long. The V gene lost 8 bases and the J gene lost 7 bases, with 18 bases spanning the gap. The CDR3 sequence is CASRRGDQRNEQFF. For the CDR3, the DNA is TGTGCCAGCCGTCGGGGTGACCAACGGAATGAGCAGTTCTTC.

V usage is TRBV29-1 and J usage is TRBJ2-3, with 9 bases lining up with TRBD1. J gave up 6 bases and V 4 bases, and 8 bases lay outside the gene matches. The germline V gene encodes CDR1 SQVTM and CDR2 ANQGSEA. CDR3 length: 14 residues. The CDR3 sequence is CSVGDRGALDTQYF. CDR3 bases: TGCAGCGTTGGCGACAGGGGGGCTCTGGATACGCAGTATTTT.

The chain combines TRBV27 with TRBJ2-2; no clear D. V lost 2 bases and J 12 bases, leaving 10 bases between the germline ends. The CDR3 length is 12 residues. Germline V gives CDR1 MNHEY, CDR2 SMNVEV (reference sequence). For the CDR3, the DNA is TGTGCCAGCAGTTTAAACTCGGGCCAGCTGTTTTTT. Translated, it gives CASSLNSGQLFF.

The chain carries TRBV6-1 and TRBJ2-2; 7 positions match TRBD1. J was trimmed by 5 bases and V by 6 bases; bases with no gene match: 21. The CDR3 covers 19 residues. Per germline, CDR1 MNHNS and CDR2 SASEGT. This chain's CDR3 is CASSEPNSLDRVGTGELFF. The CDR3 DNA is TGTGCCAGCAGCGAACCCAATTCTCTAGACAGGGTTGGAACCGGGGAGCTGTTTTTT.

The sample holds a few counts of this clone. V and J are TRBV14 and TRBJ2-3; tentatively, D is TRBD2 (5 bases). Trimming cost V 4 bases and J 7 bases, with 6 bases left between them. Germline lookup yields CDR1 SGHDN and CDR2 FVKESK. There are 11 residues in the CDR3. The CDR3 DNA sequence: TGTGCCAGCAGCCTCGGGAATACGCAGTATTTT. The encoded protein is CASSLGNTQYF.

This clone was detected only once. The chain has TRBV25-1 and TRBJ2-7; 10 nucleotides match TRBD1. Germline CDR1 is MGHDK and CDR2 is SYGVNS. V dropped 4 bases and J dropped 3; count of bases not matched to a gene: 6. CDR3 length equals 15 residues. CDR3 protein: CASSAPGQGHYEQYF. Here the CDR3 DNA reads TGTGCCAGCAGTGCCCCGGGACAGGGGCACTACGAGCAGTACTTC.

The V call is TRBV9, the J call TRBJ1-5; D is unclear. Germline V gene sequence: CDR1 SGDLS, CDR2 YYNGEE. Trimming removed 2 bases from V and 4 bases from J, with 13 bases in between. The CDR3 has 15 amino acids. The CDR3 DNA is TGTGCCAGCAGCGTTTCGGCAGACCGAAATCAGCCCCAGCATTTT. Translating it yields CASSVSADRNQPQHF.

The CDR3 DNA sequence: TGTGCCAGCAGCCCCTACAGGGAAGACGTGCAGCCCCAGCATTTT. Protein sequence: CASSPYREDVQPQHF. The chain carries TRBV4-2 and TRBJ1-5, with D perhaps TRBD1 (6 bases). The V end lost 4 bases, the J end lost 7 bases, and 17 bases lay between the germline ends. Germline V CDR1 and CDR2: LGHNA, YNFKEQ. The CDR3 is 15 amino acids.